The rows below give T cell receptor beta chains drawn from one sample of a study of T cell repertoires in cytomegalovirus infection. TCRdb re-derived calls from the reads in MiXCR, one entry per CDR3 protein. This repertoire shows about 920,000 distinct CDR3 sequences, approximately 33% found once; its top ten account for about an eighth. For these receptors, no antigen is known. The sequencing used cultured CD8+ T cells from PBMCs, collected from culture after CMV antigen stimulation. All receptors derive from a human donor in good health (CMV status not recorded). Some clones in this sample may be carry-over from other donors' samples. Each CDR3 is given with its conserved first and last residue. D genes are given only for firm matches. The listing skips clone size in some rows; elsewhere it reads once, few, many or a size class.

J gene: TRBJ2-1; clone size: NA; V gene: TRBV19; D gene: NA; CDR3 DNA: TGTGCCAGTAGTGAGCGGCCAAGGGGGTTGGATGAGCAGTTCTTC; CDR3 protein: CASSERPRGLDEQFF
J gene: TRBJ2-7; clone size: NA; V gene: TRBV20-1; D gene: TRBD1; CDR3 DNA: TGCAGTGCTAGCTCGGACAGGGAACCCTTCTACGAGCAGTACTTC; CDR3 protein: CSASSDREPFYEQYF
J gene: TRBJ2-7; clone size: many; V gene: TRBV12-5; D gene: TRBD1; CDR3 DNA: TGTGCTAGTGGTTTGGTACTGGACAGGGCCCCCTACGAGCAGTACTTC; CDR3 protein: CASGLVLDRAPYEQYF
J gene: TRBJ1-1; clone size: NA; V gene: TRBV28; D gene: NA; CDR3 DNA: TGTGCCAGCAGTCCCGTGGAGTTAAACTCTGAAGCTTTCTTT; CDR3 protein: CASSPVELNSEAFF
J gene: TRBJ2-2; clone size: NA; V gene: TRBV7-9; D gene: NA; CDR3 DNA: TGTGCCAGCCCACCGCTCCAGTTTGACACCGGGGAGCTGTTTTTT; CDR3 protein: CASPPLQFDTGELFF
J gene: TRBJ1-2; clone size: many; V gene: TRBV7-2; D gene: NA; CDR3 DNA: TGTGCCAGCAGCTTAGGTTTCAGGGATAACTATGGCTACACCTTC; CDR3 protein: CASSLGFRDNYGYTF
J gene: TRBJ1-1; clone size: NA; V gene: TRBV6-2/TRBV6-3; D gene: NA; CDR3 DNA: TGTGCCAGCAGTTATAACCCCGACGGGACTGAAACTTTCTTT; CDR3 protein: CASSYNPDGTETFF
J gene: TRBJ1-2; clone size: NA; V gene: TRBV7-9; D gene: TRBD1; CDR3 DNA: TGTGCCAGCAGCCTAGGAGTACCTGGACAGGGGAGTGGCTACACCTTC; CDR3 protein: CASSLGVPGQGSGYTF
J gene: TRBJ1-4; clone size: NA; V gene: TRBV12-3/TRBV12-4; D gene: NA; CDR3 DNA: TGTGCCAGCAGTCCCGCAGGCACGATTAATGAAAAACTGTTTTTT; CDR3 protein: CASSPAGTINEKLFF
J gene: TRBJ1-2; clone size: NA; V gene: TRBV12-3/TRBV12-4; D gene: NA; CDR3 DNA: TGTGCCAGCAGTTTAGCGGGCGTCTACGGCTACGCCTTC; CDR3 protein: CASSLAGVYGYAF
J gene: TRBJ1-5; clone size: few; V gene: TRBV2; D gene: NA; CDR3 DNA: TGTGCCAGCAGTGAAAGCCCTGTTCAGCCCCAGCATTTT; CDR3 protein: CASSESPVQPQHF
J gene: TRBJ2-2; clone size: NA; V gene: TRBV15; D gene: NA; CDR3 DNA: TGTGCCACCAGCGGGGGAGTTCAGGGGCCCGTCGGGGAGCTGTTTTTT; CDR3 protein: CATSGGVQGPVGELFF
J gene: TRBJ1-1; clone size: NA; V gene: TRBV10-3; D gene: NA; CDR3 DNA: TGTGCCATCGGGGCATCTGGGGGGAACACTGAAGCTTTCTTT; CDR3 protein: CAIGASGGNTEAFF
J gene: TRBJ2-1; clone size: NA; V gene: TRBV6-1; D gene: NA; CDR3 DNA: TGTGCCAGCACGTACAGGGACCTCGCCTACAATGAGCAGTTCTTC; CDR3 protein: CASTYRDLAYNEQFF
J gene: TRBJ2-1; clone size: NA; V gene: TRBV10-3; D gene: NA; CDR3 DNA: TGTGCCATCAGTGCCCTATCCCCGAGCCCAGGGGCCAATGAGCAGTTCTTC; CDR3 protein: CAISALSPSPGANEQFF
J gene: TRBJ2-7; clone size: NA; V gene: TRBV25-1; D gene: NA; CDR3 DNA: TGTGCCAGCAGTGAGGAAGGACAACTTGACGAGCAGTACTTC; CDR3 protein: CASSEEGQLDEQYF
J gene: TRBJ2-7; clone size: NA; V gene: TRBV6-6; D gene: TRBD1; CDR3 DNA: TGTGCCAGCAGCCGCCCCGGGACAGGAACCTACGAGCAGTACTTC; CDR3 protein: CASSRPGTGTYEQYF
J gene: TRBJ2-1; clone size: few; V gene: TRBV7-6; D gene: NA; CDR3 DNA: TGTGCCAGCACATCCCTCCCCCAGGGCCCCTTTGACTACAATGAGCAGTTCTTC; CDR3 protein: CASTSLPQGPFDYNEQFF
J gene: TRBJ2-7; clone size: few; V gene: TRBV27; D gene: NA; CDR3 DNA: TGTGCCAGCAGTTTGTGGCAGGGGACCTACGAGCAGTACTTC; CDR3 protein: CASSLWQGTYEQYF
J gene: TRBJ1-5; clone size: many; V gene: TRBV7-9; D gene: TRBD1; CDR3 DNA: TGTGCCAGCAGCTTAGGGACAGGGGAGGGTCAGCCCCAGCATTTT; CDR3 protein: CASSLGTGEGQPQHF
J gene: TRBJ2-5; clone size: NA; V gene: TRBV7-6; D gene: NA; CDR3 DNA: TGTGCCACCCTAGACTCTTACCAAGAGACCCAGTACTTC; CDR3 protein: CATLDSYQETQYF
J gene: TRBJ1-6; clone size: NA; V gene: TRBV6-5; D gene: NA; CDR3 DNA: TGTGCCAGCAGTTCCCGAGGGAAGGGTAATTCACCCCTCCACTTT; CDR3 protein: CASSSRGKGNSPLHF
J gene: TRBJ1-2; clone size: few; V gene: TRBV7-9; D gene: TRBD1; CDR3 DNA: TGTGCCAGCAGCTCGCCCAGGGACAGTTCTAACTATGGCTACACCTTC; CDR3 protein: CASSSPRDSSNYGYTF
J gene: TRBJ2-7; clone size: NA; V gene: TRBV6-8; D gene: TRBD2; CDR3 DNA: TGTGCCAGCAGTTACTACCGTTCTAGCGGGGCTTTCTACGAGCAGTACTTC; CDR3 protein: CASSYYRSSGAFYEQYF
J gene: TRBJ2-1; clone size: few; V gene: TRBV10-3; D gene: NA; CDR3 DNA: TGTGCCATCAGTGAGTGGGTAGGGGAAAATGAGCAGTTCTTC; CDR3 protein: CAISEWVGENEQFF
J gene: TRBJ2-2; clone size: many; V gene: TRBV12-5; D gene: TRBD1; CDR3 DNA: TGTGCTAGTGGCCATGGACAGGGGCCCACCGGGGAGCTGTTTTTT; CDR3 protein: CASGHGQGPTGELFF
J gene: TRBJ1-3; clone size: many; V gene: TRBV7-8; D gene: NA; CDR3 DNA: TGTGCCAGCAGCTTAGTGAGGATAAGGGGCCCGAGAAACACCATATATTTT; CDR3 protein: CASSLVRIRGPRNTIYF
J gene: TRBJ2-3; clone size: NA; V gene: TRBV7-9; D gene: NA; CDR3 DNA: TGTGCCAGCACCAATACGGTAGTGATGACAGATACGCAGTATTTT; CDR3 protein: CASTNTVVMTDTQYF
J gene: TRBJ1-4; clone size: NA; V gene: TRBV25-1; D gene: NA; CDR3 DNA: TGTGCCAGCAGTGAGTGGGGGGGTGAAAAACTGTTTTTT; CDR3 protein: CASSEWGGEKLFF
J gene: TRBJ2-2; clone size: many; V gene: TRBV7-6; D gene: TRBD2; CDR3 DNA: TGTGCCAGCAGCACCCGGACTAGCCACCTGGACACCGGGGAGCTGTTTTTT; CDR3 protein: CASSTRTSHLDTGELFF
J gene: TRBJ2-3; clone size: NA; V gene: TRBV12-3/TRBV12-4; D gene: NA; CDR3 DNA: TGTGCCAGCAGAGACAGAACTAGCACAGATACGCAGTATTTT; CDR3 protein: CASRDRTSTDTQYF
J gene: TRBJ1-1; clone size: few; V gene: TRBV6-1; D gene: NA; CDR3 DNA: TGTGCCAGCAGGGTCAGGGTAATCGACACTGAAGCTTTCTTT; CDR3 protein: CASRVRVIDTEAFF
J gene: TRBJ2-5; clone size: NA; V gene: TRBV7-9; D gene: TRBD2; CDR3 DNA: TGTGCCAGCAGCCCCAAAGGCGGGGGGGCCCGAGAGACCCAGTACTTC; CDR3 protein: CASSPKGGGARETQYF
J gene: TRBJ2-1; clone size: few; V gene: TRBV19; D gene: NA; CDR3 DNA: TGTGCCAGTAACATCGGCTACAATGAGCAGTTCTTC; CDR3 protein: CASNIGYNEQFF
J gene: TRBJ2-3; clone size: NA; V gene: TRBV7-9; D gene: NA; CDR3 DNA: TGTGCCAGCAGCTTAGTTTCTCAACCTAGCACAGATACGCAGTATTTT; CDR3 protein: CASSLVSQPSTDTQYF
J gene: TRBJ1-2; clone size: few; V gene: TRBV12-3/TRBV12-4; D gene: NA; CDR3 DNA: TGTGCCAGCAGTAACGGGGCTCATACGGATGGCTACACCTTC; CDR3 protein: CASSNGAHTDGYTF
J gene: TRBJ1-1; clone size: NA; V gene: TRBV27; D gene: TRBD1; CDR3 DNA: TGTGCCAGCAGTTTATATTCGGACAGGGACACTGAAGCTTTCTTT; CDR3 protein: CASSLYSDRDTEAFF
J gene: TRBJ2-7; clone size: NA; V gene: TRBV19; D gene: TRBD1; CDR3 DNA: TGTGCCAGTAGTATGGGGACAGTTTCCTACGAGCAGTACTTC; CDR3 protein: CASSMGTVSYEQYF
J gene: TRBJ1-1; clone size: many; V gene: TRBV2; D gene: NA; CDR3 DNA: TGTGCCAGTGTAATTGACATGAACACTGAAGCTTTCTTT; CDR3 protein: CASVIDMNTEAFF
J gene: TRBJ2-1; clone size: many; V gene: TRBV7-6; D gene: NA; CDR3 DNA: TGTGCCAGCAGCCCGCTTCCAGGCAACAATGAGCAGTTCTTC; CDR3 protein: CASSPLPGNNEQFF
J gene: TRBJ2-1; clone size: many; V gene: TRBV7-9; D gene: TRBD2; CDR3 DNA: TGTGCCAGCAGCACTCTGACTAGCCCCCTAGGGTATGAGCAGTTCTTC; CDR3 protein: CASSTLTSPLGYEQFF
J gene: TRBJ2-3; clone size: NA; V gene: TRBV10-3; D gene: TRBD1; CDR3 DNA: TGTGCCATCAGTGACCCCCGGGACAGACGCACAGATACGCAGTATTTT; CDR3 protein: CAISDPRDRRTDTQYF
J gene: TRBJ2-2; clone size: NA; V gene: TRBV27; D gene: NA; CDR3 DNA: TGTGCCAGCAGTTTAATACCGCTTGGCAACACCGGGGAGCTGTTTTTT; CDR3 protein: CASSLIPLGNTGELFF
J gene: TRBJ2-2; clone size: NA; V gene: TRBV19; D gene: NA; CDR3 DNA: TGTGCCAGTCTGCGGACTCCCGGGGAGCTGTTTTTT; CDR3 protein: CASLRTPGELFF
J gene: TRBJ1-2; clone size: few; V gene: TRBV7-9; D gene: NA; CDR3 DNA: TGTGCCAGCAGCTTACCGGACAGACGCTATGGCTACACCTTC; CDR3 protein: CASSLPDRRYGYTF
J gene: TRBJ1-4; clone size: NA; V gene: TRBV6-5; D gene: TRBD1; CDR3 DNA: TGTGCCAGCAGTTACGGACAGGGTAATGAAAAACTGTTTTTT; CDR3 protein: CASSYGQGNEKLFF
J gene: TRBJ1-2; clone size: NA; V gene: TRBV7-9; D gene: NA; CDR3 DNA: TGTGTCAGCAGCTTGGCCCGGACAGTAGGCTACACCTTC; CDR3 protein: CVSSLARTVGYTF
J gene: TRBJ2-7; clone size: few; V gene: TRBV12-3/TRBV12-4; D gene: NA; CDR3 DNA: TGTGCCAGCAGAGCGGACAATTACGAGCAGTACTTC; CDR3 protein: CASRADNYEQYF
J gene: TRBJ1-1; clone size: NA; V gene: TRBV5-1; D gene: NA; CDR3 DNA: TGCGCCAGCAGCCCCACAGGGTCACACACTGAAGCTTTCTTT; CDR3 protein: CASSPTGSHTEAFF
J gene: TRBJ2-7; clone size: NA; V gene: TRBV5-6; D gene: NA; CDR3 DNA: TGTGCCAGCAGCTTGGTACTGGCCGACGAGCAGTACTTC; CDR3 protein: CASSLVLADEQYF
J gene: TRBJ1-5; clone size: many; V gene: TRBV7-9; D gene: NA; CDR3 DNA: TGTGCCAGCAGCCCCGACACTTTTCAGCCCCAGCATTTT; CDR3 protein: CASSPDTFQPQHF
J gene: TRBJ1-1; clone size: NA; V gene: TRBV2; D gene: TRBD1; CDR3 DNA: TGTGCCAGCACCCAGACAGGGGGAAACACTGAAGCTTTCTTT; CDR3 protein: CASTQTGGNTEAFF
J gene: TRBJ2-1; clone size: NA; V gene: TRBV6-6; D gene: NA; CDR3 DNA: TGTGCCAGCAGTCCCCTTTTACAGGGTCCCCCCTACAATGAGCAGTTCTTC; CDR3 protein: CASSPLLQGPPYNEQFF
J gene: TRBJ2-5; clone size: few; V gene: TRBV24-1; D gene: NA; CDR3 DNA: TGTGCCACCAGTGATTCGGGAAGCTTCCAAGAAGTCCAGTACTTC; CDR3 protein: CATSDSGSFQEVQYF
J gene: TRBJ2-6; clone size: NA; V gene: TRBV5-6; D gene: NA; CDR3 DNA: TGTGCCAGCAGCTTCGACAGGCCTGGCGGGGCCAACGTCCTGACTTTC; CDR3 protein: CASSFDRPGGANVLTF